This TCR beta chain derives from a study of T cell responses to AZD1222 COVID-19 vaccine. The ends lost 4 bases at V and 10 bases at J; junction bases unmatched: 7. Germline V gene data show CDR1 as SEHNR and CDR2 as FQNEAQ (reference sequence). This CDR3 has 13 residues. Note on this clone: Its antigen is not identified.

Whole-study findings and limits: It should be noted that donors were predominantly white British and more often female, and clonal diversity was possibly underestimated.

Sequencing used immunoSEQ multiplex PCR; TCRdb keeps in-frame clones, though not all of them. The top ten clones hold about 7.1% of a sample with 130,000 or so clones, 90% of them seen once. The J gene is TRBJ1-2, the V gene TRBV7-9, with 9 bases aligning to TRBD1. This TCR came from an adult in good health. The sequencing used peripheral blood, collected on day 0 of AZD1222 vaccination. This chain's CDR3 is CASSSMGQGNYTF. CDR3 nucleotide sequence: TGTGCCAGCAGCTCTATGGGACAGGGTAACTACACCTTC. The complete variable domain, with remaining parts taken from reference TRBV7-9 and TRBJ1-2, reads DTGVSQNPRHKITKRGQNVTFRCDPISEHNRLYWYRQTLGQGPEFLTYFQNEAQLEKSRLLSDRFSAERPKGSFSTLEIQRTEQGDSAMYLCASSSMGQGNYTFGSGTRLTVV.